A selection of T cell receptor beta chains follows, all from one sample in a study of STAT5B mutations in CD4+ large granular lymphocyte leukemia. Here immunoSEQ multiplex PCR was the method, and the copy in TCRdb shows in-frame clones only, minus some. The sample records roughly 40,000 clones, roughly 84% being singletons. The specimen was CD4+ T cells from blood buffy coats. These receptors all stem from a human donor in good health. CDR3s include the opening cysteine and the closing phenylalanine or tryptophan. The D gene is left open where the match is weak. Size is omitted from some rows. Given values are once, few, many or a class for expanded clones.

J gene | V gene | D gene | clone size | CDR3 DNA | CDR3 protein
TRBJ2-1 | TRBV11-1 | TRBD2 | . | TGTGCCAGCAGCCGCCCGGCGGGGGGCCCCTACAATGAGCAGTTCTTC | CASSRPAGGPYNEQFF
TRBJ2-7 | TRBV4-3 | . | . | TGCGCCAGCAGCCAAGATGCAGCAGGGAGTGGCTACGAGCAGTACTTC | CASSQDAAGSGYEQYF
TRBJ2-3 | TRBV2 | TRBD2 | . | TGTGCCAGCAGTGAACTAGCGGGGGGGACAGATACGCAGTATTTT | CASSELAGGTDTQYF
TRBJ2-7 | TRBV28 | . | . | TGTGCCAGCAGACCCACAGGGATTACCTACGAGCAGTACTTC | CASRPTGITYEQYF
TRBJ1-2 | TRBV7-9 | . | few | TGTGCCAGCAGCTTAAGCGGGGGTCTTTATGGCTACACCTTC | CASSLSGGLYGYTF
TRBJ1-5 | TRBV19 | . | . | TGTGCCAGTAGTATAGTAGGACTTAGCAATCAGCCCCAGCATTTT | CASSIVGLSNQPQHF
TRBJ1-1 | TRBV19 | . | . | TGTGCCAGTAGTTATTGGGATGGGGGGAGGACTGAAGCTTTCTTT | CASSYWDGGRTEAFF
TRBJ2-5 | TRBV7-2 | . | once | TGTGCCAGCAGCCGTACGGCTGCGGAGACCCAGTACTTC | CASSRTAAETQYF
TRBJ1-2 | TRBV7-9 | TRBD1 | . | TGTGCCAGCAGCCCCAGGGGGGTCCATTATGGCTACACCTTC | CASSPRGVHYGYTF
TRBJ2-5 | TRBV27 | . | . | TGTGCCAGCAGTTTATCTGTTCAGGGGACCCAGTACTTC | CASSLSVQGTQYF
TRBJ1-2 | TRBV2 | . | . | TGTGCCAGCAGTTCCGAGGGGGGCTATGGCTACACCTTC | CASSSEGGYGYTF
TRBJ2-7 | TRBV7-2 | TRBD2 | . | TGTGCCAGCAGCCAAGGACTAGCGGGGGACGAGCAGTACTTC | CASSQGLAGDEQYF
TRBJ1-4 | TRBV28 | . | . | TGTGCCAGCAGTCGGACCGCACTCCATGAAAAACTGTTTTTT | CASSRTALHEKLFF
TRBJ2-5 | TRBV9 | . | . | TGTGCCAGCAGCGTAGGACACTACTACCAAGAGACCCAGTACTTC | CASSVGHYYQETQYF
TRBJ1-1 | TRBV9 | TRBD1 | . | TGTGCCAGCAGCGTGACAGGGTCGGTGAACACTGAAGCTTTCTTT | CASSVTGSVNTEAFF
TRBJ2-3 | TRBV5-1 | . | . | TGCGCCAGCAGCTTGGGACAGGAGACAGATACGCAGTATTTT | CASSLGQETDTQYF
TRBJ2-7 | TRBV19 | . | . | TGTGCCAGTAGTGAGGAAGTAGGTATCATCCACGAGCAGTACTTC | CASSEEVGIIHEQYF
TRBJ2-5 | TRBV18 | TRBD2 | . | TGTGCCAGCTCACCATATGCGGGAGGATCCCAAGAGACCCAGTACTTC | CASSPYAGGSQETQYF
TRBJ1-2 | TRBV11-2 | TRBD1 | . | TGTGCCAGCAGCTTAGTGGACAGGGGAGGAGGCTACACCTTC | CASSLVDRGGGYTF
TRBJ2-5 | TRBV11-2 | . | . | TGTGCCAGCAGCCTGGTGGGGGGCAGGAGCCTTGAGACCCAGTACTTC | CASSLVGGRSLETQYF
TRBJ2-1 | TRBV4-1 | . | once | TGCGCCAGCAGCCAAGGGGGTGGGGTCAATGAGCAGTTCTTC | CASSQGGGVNEQFF
TRBJ1-1 | TRBV6-1 | . | once | TGTGCCAGCAAAAACTTACCGACTGAAGCTTTCTTT | CASKNLPTEAFF
TRBJ2-1 | TRBV25-1 | . | . | TGTGCCAGCAGTGTTCATTACAATGAGCAGTTCTTC | CASSVHYNEQFF
TRBJ1-5 | TRBV7-7 | TRBD1 | once | TGTGCCAGCAGTCAATTGGGGACAGGCGAAAATAGCAATCAGCCCCAGCATTTT | CASSQLGTGENSNQPQHF
TRBJ2-7 | TRBV6-5 | . | . | TGTGCCAGCAGTTCCGCAGGGGACGAGCAGTACTTC | CASSSAGDEQYF
TRBJ1-3 | TRBV30 | . | . | TGTGCCTCCGGATCTGGAAACACCATATATTTT | CASGSGNTIYF
TRBJ1-1 | TRBV27 | . | . | TGTGCCAGCAGTTTATCGTGGGGGAGAGGCACTGAAGCTTTCTTT | CASSLSWGRGTEAFF
TRBJ2-5 | TRBV11-2 | TRBD1 | . | TGTGCCAGCAGCTTAGAAGGGCAGGGGGCCTTGGTAGAGACCCAGTACTTC | CASSLEGQGALVETQYF
TRBJ1-6 | TRBV2 | TRBD1 | . | TGTGCCAGCAGTGAAAAGGGACAGAAGAGCTCCTATAATTCACCCCTCCACTTT | CASSEKGQKSSYNSPLHF
TRBJ2-7 | TRBV7-3 | . | . | TGTGCCAGCAGCTTTGGTCAGCTATCCTACGAGCAGTACTTC | CASSFGQLSYEQYF
TRBJ1-2 | TRBV28 | . | . | TGTGCCAGCAGCATGATGAACTATGGCTACACCTTC | CASSMMNYGYTF
TRBJ1-3 | TRBV11-2 | . | . | TGTGCCAGCAGCTTATACTCTGGAAACACCATATATTTT | CASSLYSGNTIYF
TRBJ2-7 | TRBV7-2 | TRBD2 | . | TGTGCCAGCAGCTTAGTCGGCCTAGCGGGGGCCTACGAGCAGTACTTC | CASSLVGLAGAYEQYF
TRBJ2-5 | TRBV9 | TRBD2 | . | TGTGCCAGCAGCCCCCGGGGGGGTGACGGGACCCAGTACTTC | CASSPRGGDGTQYF
TRBJ2-6 | TRBV5-1 | TRBD1 | . | TGCGCCAGCAGCCTAGGACAGGGGACCTCTGGGGCCAACGTCCTGACTTTC | CASSLGQGTSGANVLTF
TRBJ1-1 | TRBV4-2 | . | . | TGTGCCAGCAGCCAAGTCCAGGGATTCCCGAACACTGAAGCTTTCTTT | CASSQVQGFPNTEAFF